This entry features one TCR beta chain sequence. In the original analysis: It was from reference gene primer amplification that nucleated cell counts were estimated. Produced via immunoSEQ multiplex PCR; TCRdb's table is partial and in-frame only. V and J calls and clone size come straight from that table; D and trimming were deduced from the DNA. The table has roughly 130,000 clones, over 75% seen once; the top ten hold more than 4.5%. The CDR3 has 14 residues. Per germline, CDR1 KGHSH and CDR2 LQKENI. V gave up 2 bases and J gave up 2 bases; unmatched junction bases: 1. The data derive from a study of blood T cell repertoires in COVID-19. The wider study: Samples representing acute and convalescent COVID-19 were sourced from the United States, Italy and Spain. The cDNA or gDNA used as material had been derived from T cells, B-cell-depleted T cells, or PBMCs.

Sequencing used peripheral blood. V is TRBV18 and J is TRBJ2-7; TRBD1 matches 9 bases. The sequence was collected from a woman in her seventies with acute or convalescent COVID-19. CDR3 protein: CASSPNRGPYEQYF. CDR3 coding DNA: TGTGCCAGCTCACCAAACAGGGGGCCCTACGAGCAGTACTTC.